These T cell receptor beta chains were read from a single sample in a study of T cell responses to AZD1222 COVID-19 vaccine. Generated by immunoSEQ multiplex PCR, the TCRdb table keeps only in-frame clones and is missing some. This repertoire shows around 89,000 clones, approximately 90% found once; its top ten account for around a fifth. This sample comprised peripheral blood, obtained on day 0 of AZD1222 vaccination. The receptors were sampled from an adult in good health. Each CDR3 is given with its conserved first and last residue. A D gene is named only where the DNA matches it firmly.

v_gene	d_gene	j_gene	CDR3nt	CDR3aa
TRBV3-1/TRBV3-2	TRBD1	TRBJ2-7	TGTGCCAGCAGCCAAGGCTCCGGGACAGGCTCCTACGAGCAGTACTTC	CASSQGSGTGSYEQYF
TRBV4-1	-	TRBJ1-3	TGCGCCAGCAGCCAGGGAGGGGCTGGGGGTGGTGGAAACACCATATATTTT	CASSQGGAGGGGNTIYF
TRBV19	-	TRBJ1-5	TGTGCCAGTAGTATGACCGGGGGAGGTAATCAGCCCCAGCATTTT	CASSMTGGGNQPQHF
TRBV2	TRBD1	TRBJ1-4	TGTGCCAGCAGCGGGACAGTCGGAAAACTGTTTTTT	CASSGTVGKLFF
TRBV7-3	-	TRBJ2-2	TGTGCCAGCAGGAATTCCGGGGGCACCGGGGAGCTGTTTTTT	CASRNSGGTGELFF
TRBV3-1/TRBV3-2	-	TRBJ1-3	TGTGCCAGCAGCCTTCCCCCCAGGAGCTCTGGAAACACCATATATTTT	CASSLPPRSSGNTIYF
TRBV12-3/TRBV12-4	-	TRBJ1-5	TGTGCCAGCAGGTCAGCGGGTCAGCCCCAGCATTTT	CASRSAGQPQHF
TRBV4-3	TRBD1	TRBJ1-2	TGCGCCAGCAGCCAAGATAGGGGGACAGGGGGCTATTTGGGTGGCTACACCTTC	CASSQDRGTGGYLGGYTF
TRBV7-9	-	TRBJ2-2	TGTGCCAGCAGCTCGCCTCGAACCGGGGAGCTGTTTTTT	CASSSPRTGELFF
TRBV7-2	TRBD1	TRBJ1-1	TGTGCCAGCACCTTGACAGGGGGGGGTTCCGAAGCTTTCTTT	CASTLTGGGSEAFF
TRBV12-3/TRBV12-4	-	TRBJ2-5	TGTGCCAGCAGTTTTAGGGGGAGCGAGACCCAGTACTTC	CASSFRGSETQYF
TRBV5-8	-	TRBJ1-5	TGTGCCAGCAGCTTGGATCGGGGGTCTAGCAATCAGCCCCAGCATTTT	CASSLDRGSSNQPQHF
TRBV6-5	-	TRBJ1-1	TGTGCCAGCAGTTACGCCGATCGAAGACAACCTGAAGCTTTCTTT	CASSYADRRQPEAFF
TRBV28	TRBD1	TRBJ2-3	TGTGCCAGCTATAGTTACAGGGGTTTAGCAGATACGCAGTATTTT	CASYSYRGLADTQYF
TRBV6-5	TRBD1	TRBJ1-2	TGTGCCAGCAGCTCGACAGGGGGCGTAGGCTACACCTTC	CASSSTGGVGYTF
TRBV3-1/TRBV3-2	TRBD1	TRBJ1-4	TGTGCCAGCAGCCCAACGGGACAGGGAGAAAATGAAAAACTGTTTTTT	CASSPTGQGENEKLFF
TRBV7-9	TRBD2	TRBJ2-3	TGTGCCAGCAGCTCCGGACTAGCGGGGGGCTCCTACACAGATACGCAGTATTTT	CASSSGLAGGSYTDTQYF